This TCR beta chain stems from a study of blood T cell repertoires in COVID-19. Whole-study context: Material from acute and convalescent COVID-19 was sourced from the United States, Italy and Spain. Sample material is recorded as cDNA or gDNA derived from T cells, B-cell-depleted T cells, or PBMCs.

Original processing methods: Reference gene primers were amplified, and this amplification served to estimate nucleated cell counts. Clones were sequenced by immunoSEQ multiplex PCR, and TCRdb holds only the in-frame ones, with some missing. That table furnishes V, J and clone size, whereas the DNA furnished D and trimming. The data contain 55,000 to 95,000 clones, about 82% of them singletons. The CDR3 totals 13 residues. The germline gives CDR1 MDHEN, CDR2 SYDVKM. V was pared by 6 bases and J by 3 bases, with 2 bases of the junction left unmatched. The source is a woman aged 55-69 years with acute or convalescent COVID-19. The sequencing input was peripheral blood. This chain connects TRBV28 to TRBJ1-5; TRBD1 matches at 7 bases. The CDR3 loop is CASRQGNNQPQHF. The CDR3 coding sequence is TGTGCCAGCAGACAGGGGAACAATCAGCCCCAGCATTTT.